This TCR beta chain was captured in a study of CD8+ T cells in alopecia areata. Study-level points and caveats: Normal skin contains resident alphabeta T cells, and these are also sequenced in scalp samples.

RNA, once extracted, was reverse transcribed into cDNA for use as the sequencing template. Clones were read by immunoSEQ multiplex PCR, and TCRdb kept only the in-frame ones, dropping some. This sample yields 65,000 to 90,000 clones, of which roughly 51% are seen a single time; approximately 5.7% belongs to the top ten. About this clone: The target antigen is unknown.

The germline V gene has CDR1 SGHAT and CDR2 FQNNGV. The V and J ends lost 6 bases and 6 bases, in that order; junction bases with no gene match: 9. The CDR3 length is 14 residues. Lesional scalp punch biopsies and peripheral blood were collected from alopecia areata patients. The chain carries TRBV11-2 and TRBJ2-7, with 9 positions matching TRBD1. The TCR comes from a human donor with alopecia areata. Sequenced: NKG2D-high CD8+ T cells sorted from blood. The CDR3 region is CASRETGGKSEQYF. Written as DNA, the CDR3 is TGTGCCAGCAGGGAAACAGGGGGCAAGAGCGAGCAGTACTTC.